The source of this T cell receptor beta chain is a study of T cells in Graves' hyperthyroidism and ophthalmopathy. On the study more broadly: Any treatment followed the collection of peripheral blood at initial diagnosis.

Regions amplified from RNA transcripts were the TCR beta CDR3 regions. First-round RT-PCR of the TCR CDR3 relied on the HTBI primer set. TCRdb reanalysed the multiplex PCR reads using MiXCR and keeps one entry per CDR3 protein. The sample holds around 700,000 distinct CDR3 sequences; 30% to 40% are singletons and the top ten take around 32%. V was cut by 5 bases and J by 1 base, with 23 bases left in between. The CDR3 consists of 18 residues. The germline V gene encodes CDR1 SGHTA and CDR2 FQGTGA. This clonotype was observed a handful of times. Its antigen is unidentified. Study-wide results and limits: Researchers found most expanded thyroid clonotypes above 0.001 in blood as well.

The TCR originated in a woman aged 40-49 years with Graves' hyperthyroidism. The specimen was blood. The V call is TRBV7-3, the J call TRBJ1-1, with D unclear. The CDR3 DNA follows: TGTGCCAGCAGCGCAGTAGGGCCCCAGCCTCCCCCGAACACTGAAGCTTTCTTT. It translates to CASSAVGPQPPPNTEAFF.